The 24 T cell receptor beta chains below were found in one sample sequenced in a study of blood T cell repertoires in COVID-19. Some clones are missing from TCRdb's copy, which holds only in-frame ones; the method was immunoSEQ multiplex PCR. The sample has around 210,000 clones; roughly 85% are singletons. Material for sequencing was peripheral blood. The receptors stem from a man aged 50-60 years with COVID-19, enrolled during active disease.

J is TRBJ1-2 and V is TRBV3-1 (or the pseudogene TRBV3-2), with D perhaps TRBD1 (5 bases). Germline lookup yields CDR1 LGHDT and CDR2 YNNKEL (reference sequence). The V end lost 0 bases, the J end lost 7 bases, and 12 bases lay between the germline ends. CDR3 length: 14 amino acids. The CDR3 nucleotides read TGTGCCAGCAGCCAAGATTGGGGGACTTTTGGCTACACCTTC. It encodes CASSQDWGTFGYTF.

J is TRBJ1-5 and V is TRBV27, with D perhaps TRBD1 (6 bases). V was shortened by 0 bases and J by 0 bases, with 12 bases between the two germline ends. This CDR3 has 17 amino acids. Per the germline V gene, CDR1 is MNHEY and CDR2 is SMNVEV (reference sequence). CDR3 residues: CASSLSYRALSNQPQHF. CDR3 in DNA: TGTGCCAGCAGTTTATCTTACAGGGCCCTTAGCAATCAGCCCCAGCATTTT.

The chain couples TRBV5-6 to TRBJ1-1, with D perhaps TRBD1 (6 bases). V lost 0 bases to trimming and J lost 1 base, with 10 bases between them. Germline-derived CDR1 and CDR2 are SGHDT and YYEEEE. This CDR3 contains 15 residues. Here the CDR3 DNA reads TGTGCCAGCAGCTTGGGCGGGGGCCGGAACACTGAAGCTTTCTTT. Its protein product is CASSLGGGRNTEAFF.

This clone was counted once. The V and J genes are TRBV30 and TRBJ1-1; tentatively, D is TRBD1 (5 bases). Germline assignment: CDR1 GTSNPN and CDR2 SVGIG (reference sequence). This CDR3 has 15 residues. The V end was cut by 3 bases, the J end by 1 base, with 15 bases between. CDR3 DNA sequence: TGTGCCTGGAGATATCCGGGGGTAGCGAACACTGAAGCTTTCTTT. Translation gives CAWRYPGVANTEAFF.

The chain recombines TRBV2 with TRBJ1-6; a weak D match, TRBD1 (6 bases). The V gene lost 6 bases and the J gene lost 5 bases, with 11 bases spanning the gap. CDR1 and CDR2 from the germline V gene are SNHLY and FYNNEI. The CDR3 sequence is 14 residues long. CDR3 sequence reads: CASRPDRDNSPLHF. The CDR3 DNA sequence: TGTGCCAGCAGACCGGACAGAGATAATTCACCCCTCCACTTT.

The V and J genes are TRBV7-9 and TRBJ1-2, with D uncertain. V lost 1 base and J 8 bases, leaving 17 bases between the germline ends. CDR3 length: 15 amino acids. The germline V gene has CDR1 SEHNR and CDR2 FQNEAQ (reference sequence). This chain's CDR3 is CASSLEVTGIGGYTF. The DNA for the CDR3 is TGTGCCAGCAGCTTAGAGGTTACGGGTATTGGAGGCTACACCTTC.

This clone was seen ten or more times. The J gene is TRBJ2-7, the V gene TRBV6-5; 7 bases fit TRBD2. CDR1 is MNHEY, CDR2 SVGAGI, per germline. The CDR3 runs to 15 residues. J was trimmed by 3 bases and V by 2 bases; bases with no gene match: 7. CDR3 protein: CASSYEASGSYEQYF. CDR3 coding DNA: TGTGCCAGCAGTTACGAGGCTAGCGGAAGCTACGAGCAGTACTTC.

The J gene is TRBJ2-3, the V gene TRBV5-1, with 11 bases fitting TRBD2. CDR1 is SGHRS and CDR2 is YFSETQ in the germline V gene. The CDR3 loop spans 17 amino acids. Losses at the gene ends were 0 bases for V and 0 bases for J; bases not matched to a gene: 3. The CDR3 loop is CASSLGLAGISTDTQYF. The CDR3 DNA is TGCGCCAGCAGCTTGGGACTAGCGGGAATTAGCACAGATACGCAGTATTTT. Looking up the rest from reference TRBV5-1 and TRBJ2-3 gives the full variable domain: KAGVTQTPRYLIKTRGQQVTLSCSPISGHRSVSWYQQTPGQGLQFLFEYFSETQRNKGNFPGRFSGRQFSNSRSEMNVSTLELGDSALYLCASSLGLAGISTDTQYFGPGTRLTVL.

V gene TRBV11-2 combines with J gene TRBJ2-5; TRBD2 is a possible D gene (6 bases). The V and J ends lost 1 base and 9 bases respectively, with 9 bases between them. CDR1 is SGHAT and CDR2 is FQNNGV in the germline V gene. The CDR3 extends over 12 amino acids. This chain's CDR3 is CASSLVGEAQYF. The CDR3, as DNA: TGTGCCAGCAGCTTAGTCGGGGAGGCCCAGTACTTC.

The chain uses TRBV9 and TRBJ1-3, with a tentative D call TRBD1 (5 bases). The V end was cut by 4 bases, the J end by 4 bases, with 15 bases between. Germline V gene data show CDR1 as SGDLS and CDR2 as YYNGEE. The CDR3 consists of 15 residues. In DNA, the CDR3 is TGTGCCAGCAGCAACCAGCAGGGTTTAGGAAACACCATATATTTT. It yields the protein CASSNQQGLGNTIYF.

The gene calls are TRBV6-1 and TRBJ1-2, with TRBD1 as a possible D gene (6 bases). V was clipped by 7 bases and J by 3 bases, with 15 bases between them. CDR3 length: 14 amino acids. CDR1 is MNHNS, CDR2 SASEGT, per germline. The CDR3 protein is CASTFSGGDYGYTF. In DNA, the CDR3 is TGTGCCAGCACCTTCAGCGGGGGCGACTATGGCTACACCTTC.

J is TRBJ2-7 and V is TRBV6-5; D perhaps matches TRBD1 (5 bases). The CDR3 is 15 residues long. The germline V and J ends were trimmed by 0 bases and 5 bases, with 14 bases remaining between them. Germline CDR1 and CDR2: MNHEY and SVGAGI. CDR3 amino acids: CASSYSTQGTHEQYF. Here the CDR3 DNA reads TGTGCCAGCAGTTACTCGACCCAGGGTACCCACGAGCAGTACTTC.

Remarks on this clone: Other nucleotide sequences from this sample produce the same CDR3. The chain joins TRBV3-1 (or the pseudogene TRBV3-2) to TRBJ2-1, with a possible D match to TRBD2 (5 bases). V lost 1 base and J 9 bases, leaving 7 bases between the germline ends. From germline, CDR1 is LGHDT and CDR2 YNNKEL (reference sequence). The CDR3 loop spans 12 amino acids. The CDR3 DNA sequence: TGTGCCAGCAGCCAAGTTGGACTTGAGCAGTTCTTC. Translating it yields CASSQVGLEQFF.

Only one count was recorded for this clone. The CDR3 sequence is CATSRGQGVGTGELFF. In nucleotides, the CDR3 is TGTGCCACCTCAAGGGGGCAGGGAGTAGGCACCGGGGAGCTGTTTTTT. This chain uses TRBV9 with TRBJ2-2; 7 bases are shared with TRBD1. The CDR3 loop spans 16 amino acids. CDR1 is SGDLS and CDR2 is YYNGEE in the germline V gene. V shed 9 bases, J shed 4 bases, and the junction held 15 bases outside the gene matches.

V usage is TRBV2 and J usage is TRBJ2-2; no definite D call. Germline V lookup: CDR1 SNHLY, CDR2 FYNNEI. V lost 2 bases and J 8 bases, leaving 6 bases between the germline ends. CDR3 size: 12 residues. The CDR3 loop reads CASSERRGELFF. The CDR3 DNA reads as TGTGCCAGCAGTGAAAGGCGGGGGGAGCTGTTTTTT. The full variable domain, rest sourced from reference TRBV2 and TRBJ2-2, is EPEVTQTPSHQVTQMGQEVILRCVPISNHLYFYWYRQILGQKVEFLVSFYNNEISEKSEIFDDQFSVERPDGSNFTLKIRSTKLEDSAMYFCASSERRGELFFGEGSRLTVL.

The chain uses TRBV15 and TRBJ1-2; 8 bases align to TRBD1. This CDR3 is built from 15 residues. V dropped 0 bases and J dropped 3; count of bases not matched to a gene: 3. Germline CDR1 reads LNHNV; CDR2 reads YYDKDF (reference sequence). The CDR3 nucleotides read TGTGCCACCAGCAGAGATCCGGACAGGGACTATGGCTACACCTTC. Protein: CATSRDPDRDYGYTF.

The chain joins TRBV5-6 to TRBJ1-1; TRBD1 is a possible D gene (5 bases). This CDR3 contains 15 residues. V was pared by 4 bases and J by 5 bases, with 18 bases between. Germline V lookup: CDR1 SGHDT, CDR2 YYEEEE. CDR3 sequence reads: CASSRTPRDSTEAFF. CDR3 DNA: TGTGCCAGCAGCCGGACCCCCCGGGACTCTACTGAAGCTTTCTTT.

The gene calls are TRBV7-5 and TRBJ1-1; the table's D call, TRBD1, has no DNA check behind it. TRBV7-5 is an annotated pseudogene. The CDR3 has 12 amino acids. The CDR3 DNA reads as TGTGCCAGAAGCTTAGACAGCTCTGAAGCTTTCTTT. Translation: CARSLDSSEAFF.

Notes on this clone: An end of the junction differs from the germline gene, which may be a read error. The rearrangement uses TRBV5-5 and TRBJ2-7, with 7 bases identical to TRBD2. Germline-derived CDR1 and CDR2 are SGHKS and YYEKEE (reference sequence). The CDR3 is made up of 18 amino acids. CDR3 amino acids: CASSLRLGRQTSPASPDF. CDR3 bases: TGTGCCAGCAGCTTGCGCCTAGGACGACAGACTAGCCCGGCCTCTCCAGACTTC.

The chain uses TRBV18 and TRBJ1-1; the D gene is possibly TRBD1 (5 bases). The CDR3 covers 14 residues. The V end was cut by 2 bases, the J end by 3 bases, with 10 bases between. CDR1 KGHSH and CDR2 LQKENI come from the germline V gene. CDR3 sequence: CASSPMGLHTEAFF. CDR3 sequence (DNA): TGTGCCAGCTCACCAATGGGGCTTCACACTGAAGCTTTCTTT. The variable domain in full, completed from reference TRBV18 and TRBJ1-1, reads NAGVMQNPRHLVRRRGQEARLRCSPMKGHSHVYWYRQLPEEGLKFMVYLQKENIIDESGMPKERFSAEFPKEGPSILRIQQVVRGDSAAYFCASSPMGLHTEAFFGQGTRLTVV.

This chain joins TRBV6-5 and TRBJ1-5; D is uncertain. In germline, CDR1 is MNHEY, CDR2 SVGAGI. Trimming cost V 2 bases and J 5 bases, with 7 bases left between them. This CDR3 is 13 amino acids long. This chain's CDR3 is CASSYDGYQPQHF. In nucleotides, the CDR3 is TGTGCCAGCAGTTACGATGGCTATCAGCCCCAGCATTTT.

The J gene is TRBJ2-2, the V gene TRBV19; no definite D call. There are 13 residues in the CDR3. Trimming left V 5 bases short and J 6 bases short, with 10 bases between. Germline V CDR1 and CDR2: LNHDA, SQIVND (reference sequence). The CDR3 DNA reads as TGTGCCAGTAGTGTCCAGACACCCGGGGAGCTGTTTTTT. Its protein product is CASSVQTPGELFF.

CDR3 residues: CASRWGQGNYNEQFF. The CDR3 DNA reads TGTGCCAGCAGGTGGGGACAGGGGAACTACAATGAGCAGTTCTTC. The chain joins TRBV6-5 to TRBJ2-1, with 10 bases matching TRBD1. Germline CDR1 reads MNHEY; CDR2 reads SVGAGI. The CDR3 length is 15 residues. Trimming at V came to 6 bases and at J to 3 bases, leaving 5 bases not matched to a gene.

The V call is TRBV18, the J call TRBJ1-6; D may be TRBD1 (6 bases). Germline loops: CDR1 KGHSH, CDR2 LQKENI. The CDR3 contains 17 residues. The V end was cut by 3 bases, the J end by 2 bases, with 14 bases between. DNA for the CDR3: TGTGCCAGCTCACCTAGCGAGGGACATCCCTATAATTCACCCCTCCACTTT. Its protein is CASSPSEGHPYNSPLHF. Combining the CDR3 with reference TRBV18 and TRBJ1-6 gives the whole variable domain NAGVMQNPRHLVRRRGQEARLRCSPMKGHSHVYWYRQLPEEGLKFMVYLQKENIIDESGMPKERFSAEFPKEGPSILRIQQVVRGDSAAYFCASSPSEGHPYNSPLHFGNGTRLTVT.